This is a list of T cell receptor beta chains from one sample in a study of CD8 T cells in Susac syndrome. One entry per CDR3 protein, called by TCRdb with MiXCR from the immunoSEQ multiplex PCR reads. The repertoire holds about 430,000 distinct CDR3 sequences, with 85% as singletons. The sequencing sample was made of CD8+ T cells from PBMCs. The receptor set was obtained from a human donor with multiple sclerosis. Both conserved end residues are part of each CDR3. The D gene is left open where the match is weak. Rows give clone size only sometimes, using once, few, many, or a class for an expanded clone.

d_call j_call clone_size v_call cdr3_nt cdr3_aa
- TRBJ2-7 - TRBV2 TGTGCCAGCAGCGCACAGGGAGACGAGCAGTACTTC CASSAQGDEQYF
TRBD2 TRBJ2-1 - TRBV7-9 TGTGCCAGCAGCTCGACTAGCGGGAGATACGATGAGCAGTTCTTC CASSSTSGRYDEQFF
TRBD2 TRBJ2-1 - TRBV7-9 TGTGCCAGCAGCTTATACGGGCTAGCGGGAGTTGGGGATGAGCAGTTCTTC CASSLYGLAGVGDEQFF
- TRBJ2-1 - TRBV4-1 TGCGCCAGCAGCCAAGATATTCCGGCCGGCGGCTCCTACAATGAGCAGTTCTTC CASSQDIPAGGSYNEQFF
- TRBJ1-2 - TRBV4-1 TGCGCCAGCAGCCAAGTGGGAGGATATGGCTACACCTTC CASSQVGGYGYTF
TRBD1 TRBJ1-1 few TRBV6-5 TGTGCCAGCAGTTATGGACAGGGGGGGACTGAAGCTTTCTTT CASSYGQGGTEAFF
TRBD1 TRBJ2-7 once TRBV28 TGTGCCAGCAGTTTACCGCCACAGGGGGTAAACGAGCAGTACTTC CASSLPPQGVNEQYF
TRBD2 TRBJ2-1 - TRBV19 TGTGCCAGTAGTATAGATAATAACCTAGCGGGAGGCAATGAGCAGTTCTTC CASSIDNNLAGGNEQFF
- TRBJ2-2 - TRBV5-5 TGTGCCAGCAGCCCTCCCGGGGCGCGGGGGCGCGTGGAGCTGTTTTTT CASSPPGARGRVELFF
- TRBJ1-2 - TRBV30 TGTGCCTGGAGTCCCGCCGTAAACTATGGCTACACCTTC CAWSPAVNYGYTF
- TRBJ1-1 - TRBV29-1 TGCAGCGTTGAAGGGGGGACGGTGAACACTGAAGCTTTCTTT CSVEGGTVNTEAFF
- TRBJ2-5 - TRBV19 TGTGCCAGTAGTATGATGTTTGGGGCTGCGAAAGAGACCCAGTACTTC CASSMMFGAAKETQYF
- TRBJ1-1 - TRBV4-1 TGCGCCAGCAGCCAAGAGGGCAGGGGGAACACTGAAGCTTTCTTT CASSQEGRGNTEAFF
- TRBJ1-2 - TRBV4-1 TGCGCCAGCAGCCAAGAACCTGGGACTAACTATGGCTACACCTTC CASSQEPGTNYGYTF
TRBD2 TRBJ2-7 - TRBV5-1 TGCGCCAGCAGCGGAGCGGGAGATCAAGAGCAGTACTTC CASSGAGDQEQYF
TRBD1 TRBJ2-1 - TRBV27 TGTGCCAGCAGCTACCTGACAGGGGGAGAGTTCTTC CASSYLTGGEFF
- TRBJ2-7 - TRBV5-1 TGCGCCAGCAGCCGTGTTGGAGGTTCATACGAGCAGTACTTC CASSRVGGSYEQYF
TRBD1 TRBJ1-5 - TRBV23-1 TGCGCCAGCAGTCCACAAAACGGACAGGGGGCTGATCAGCCCCAGCATTTT CASSPQNGQGADQPQHF
TRBD1 TRBJ2-1 - TRBV11-3 TGTGCCAGCAGCTTAGAAGGAGGCAGGGGGTGGAATGAGCAGTTCTTC CASSLEGGRGWNEQFF
- TRBJ1-6 - TRBV9 TGTGCCACCTCGAAGACAAGCAACTATAATTCACCCCTCCACTTT CATSKTSNYNSPLHF
- TRBJ2-6 - TRBV25-1 TGTGCCAGCGGGGATCTCGAAGCCTCTGGGGCCAACGTCCTGACTTTC CASGDLEASGANVLTF
TRBD2 TRBJ2-5 - TRBV2 TGTGCCAGCAGTGTGTCCGGAGAGCGGGGGGGCCAAGAGACCCAGTACTTC CASSVSGERGGQETQYF
- TRBJ2-3 - TRBV4-1 TGCGCCAGCAGCCAAATCTCAGGGGTGGCGGGAGATACGCAGTATTTT CASSQISGVAGDTQYF
- TRBJ1-1 - TRBV4-1 TGCGCCAGCAGTTCAGGGTTTCAGGGCACTGAAGCTTTCTTT CASSSGFQGTEAFF
TRBD2 TRBJ2-1 - TRBV12-3/TRBV12-4 TGTGCCAGCAGTATGCTAGCGGGGGACAATGAGCAGTTCTTC CASSMLAGDNEQFF
- TRBJ2-1 - TRBV21-1 TGTGCCAGCGATGGACTAGCGAGGAACAATGAGCAGTTCTTC CASDGLARNNEQFF
- TRBJ2-3 - TRBV30 TGTGCCTGGAGTACAACCGGGTCTAGCACAGATACGCAGTATTTT CAWSTTGSSTDTQYF
TRBD1 TRBJ2-4 - TRBV5-1 TGCGCCAGCAGCTGGCCCGGGACAGGGGACCCACTAGCCAAAAACATTCAGTACTTC CASSWPGTGDPLAKNIQYF
- TRBJ2-5 - TRBV25-1 TGTGCCAGTCGGCTGGGATGGACCCAGTACTTC CASRLGWTQYF
- TRBJ2-7 - TRBV29-1 TGCAGCGTTGACGGGCAGGCCCCCGACTACGAGCAGTACTTC CSVDGQAPDYEQYF
- TRBJ2-7 - TRBV4-1 TGCGCCAGCGCCCGTCTCACCACTACCTACGAGCAGTACTTC CASARLTTTYEQYF
- TRBJ2-7 - TRBV27 TGTGCCAGCAGTTTTGCGGACTCAGGCGAGCAGTACTTC CASSFADSGEQYF
TRBD2 TRBJ2-1 - TRBV20-1 TGCAGTGCTAGGGATGGACTAGCGGGGGATCACAATGAGCAGTTCTTC CSARDGLAGDHNEQFF
- TRBJ1-1 - TRBV6-6 TGTGCCAGCAGCCCCTTGGAGAACACTGAAGCTTTCTTT CASSPLENTEAFF
- TRBJ1-1 few TRBV4-2 TGTGCCAGCAGCCAGCTAGGGAACACTGAAGCTTTCTTT CASSQLGNTEAFF
- TRBJ1-1 - TRBV6-4 TGTGCCAGCAGTGACTCTACAGAAACCGGGACTGAAGCTTTCTTT CASSDSTETGTEAFF
- TRBJ2-7 - TRBV6-1 TGTGCCAGCACAGGGTCTTCTCAGGGAGCCTACGAGCAGTACTTC CASTGSSQGAYEQYF
- TRBJ2-3 few TRBV30 TGTGCCTGGAGTTTGGGGACTAGCACAGATACGCAGTATTTT CAWSLGTSTDTQYF
- TRBJ1-1 few TRBV6-5 TGTGCCAGCAGTTACTTGGGGGGCACTGAAGCTTTCTTT CASSYLGGTEAFF
- TRBJ2-4 - TRBV20-1 TGCAGTGCTCGAGGAGAACACCTAGCCAAAAACATTCAGTACTTC CSARGEHLAKNIQYF
TRBD2 TRBJ2-1 - TRBV3-1 TGTGCCAGCAGCCAAGGTAGCGGGTACAATGAGCAGTTCTTC CASSQGSGYNEQFF
TRBD1 TRBJ1-2 - TRBV5-1 TGCGCCAGCAGCTTGGGGACAGGCTTCTTCTATGGCTACACCTTC CASSLGTGFFYGYTF
- TRBJ1-5 - TRBV25-1 TGTGCCAGCAGTGAATTCGAGGGACAGCCCCAGCATTTT CASSEFEGQPQHF
TRBD1 TRBJ2-4 - TRBV29-1 TGCAGCGCTGAAGACTGGGGGATGAAGGACAGGACCAAAAACATTCAGTACTTC CSAEDWGMKDRTKNIQYF
- TRBJ2-1 - TRBV4-1 TGCGCCAGCAGCCAAGAACTAGCAGGAAACAATGAGCAGTTCTTC CASSQELAGNNEQFF
- TRBJ2-1 - TRBV12-3/TRBV12-4 TGTGCCAGCAGTCAACTGGGGACTTACAATGAGCAGTTCTTC CASSQLGTYNEQFF
- TRBJ1-1 - TRBV12-3/TRBV12-4 TGTGCCAGCAGTTTCCCCTTGGGTCCCATGAACACTGAAGCTTTCTTT CASSFPLGPMNTEAFF
TRBD2 TRBJ2-7 - TRBV13 TGTGCCAGCAGCTTTAGCGGGGGTCGCGAGCAGTACTTC CASSFSGGREQYF
- TRBJ2-7 few TRBV27 TGTGCCAGCAGTTGGACGGGATCGTCCTACGAGCAGTACTTC CASSWTGSSYEQYF
- TRBJ2-7 - TRBV28 TGTGCCAGCAGACGAAGACAGACTTTTAACTACGAGCAGTACTTC CASRRRQTFNYEQYF
- TRBJ1-1 - TRBV12-3/TRBV12-4 TGTGCCAGCAGCCCCTCCTCCAGGGCGCGTGATGAAGCTTTCTTT CASSPSSRARDEAFF
- TRBJ1-1 - TRBV27 TGTGCCAGCAGTATAATCGGACAGAGTAACACTGAAGCTTTCTTT CASSIIGQSNTEAFF
- TRBJ1-2 - TRBV29-1 TGCAGCGTTGAAGTCAGGGGCTCGGGGTACTATGGCTACACCTTC CSVEVRGSGYYGYTF
- TRBJ1-2 - TRBV15 TGTGCCACCAGCAGAGATGGAGGGGCGGTTGGCTACACCTTC CATSRDGGAVGYTF